One and the same sample provided the 18 T cell receptor beta chains below, sequenced in a study of response to subunit inactivated influenza vaccine. TCRdb independently ran MiXCR on the RT-PCR reads; one entry per CDR3 protein. The sample has a few hundred thousand distinct CDR3 sequences, around 13% seen once. The specimen comprised PBMCs from blood, sampled 11 to 12 days after vaccination. All receptors derive from a man aged 45-60 years who received an inactivated influenza vaccine.

Only a few counts were recorded for this clonotype. The chain employs TRBV7-9 and TRBJ1-5; D ambiguous. V was clipped by 3 bases and J by 0 bases, with 6 bases between them. The CDR3 is made up of 14 amino acids. Germline assignment: CDR1 SEHNR and CDR2 FQNEAQ (reference sequence). CDR3 sequence (DNA): TGTGCCAGCAGCTTGAGTGCTAGCAATCAGCCCCAGCATTTT. Protein: CASSLSASNQPQHF.

This clonotype was recorded many times. The rearrangement uses TRBV6-6 and TRBJ2-1, with D possibly being TRBD1 (5 bases). CDR3 length equals 13 residues. The V gene's germline CDR1 is MNHNY and CDR2 SVGAGI (reference sequence). Deletions cut 6 bases from V and 7 bases from J, with 13 bases between. The CDR3 DNA reads as TGTGCCAGCAGGGGCCCAGGGTCTAATGAGCAGTTCTTC. It codes for CASRGPGSNEQFF.

This clonotype was detected a few times. The V call is TRBV20-1, the J call TRBJ2-3; no firm D call. Germline V CDR1 and CDR2: DFQATT, SNEGSKA (reference sequence). The CDR3 contains 15 residues. Trimming cost V 0 bases and J 4 bases, with 14 bases left between them. The CDR3 nucleotides are TGCAGTGCTAGAGATCGGGCTAGATCCCCAGATACGCAGTATTTT. The encoded protein is CSARDRARSPDTQYF.

V and J are TRBV6-2 or TRBV6-3 and TRBJ1-2, with 9 bases lining up with TRBD1. Unmatched junction bases numbered 15, after V lost 2 bases and J lost 5 bases. Per the germline V gene, CDR1 is MNHEY and CDR2 is SVGEGT. CDR3 length: 18 residues. The CDR3 DNA follows: TGTGCCAGCAGTTACGTTTACAGGGGGCGAGAGGATACGTATGGCTACACCTTC. Its protein is CASSYVYRGREDTYGYTF.

V is TRBV4-2 and J is TRBJ2-3, with 13 bases lining up with TRBD2. Germline-derived CDR1 and CDR2 are LGHNA and YNFKEQ. The V segment lost 3 bases and the J segment 5 bases; nucleotides outside the gene matches: 11. The CDR3 contains 18 residues. DNA for the CDR3: TGTGCCAGCAGCCAGGATTGGGGACTAGCGGGGATCATAGATACGCAGTATTTT. Translation: CASSQDWGLAGIIDTQYF.

This clonotype turned up a few times. The chain joins TRBV28 to TRBJ1-5; unclear D gene. Trimming stripped 6 bases from V and 3 bases from J, with 3 bases between. CDR3 length equals 11 residues. Germline CDR1 and CDR2: MDHEN and SYDVKM. CDR3 in amino acids: CASRTNQPQHF. In DNA form, the CDR3 reads TGTGCCAGCAGAACCAATCAGCCCCAGCATTTT. Combining the CDR3 with reference TRBV28 and TRBJ1-5 gives the whole variable domain DVKVTQSSRYLVKRTGEKVFLECVQDMDHENMFWYRQDPGLGLRLIYFSYDVKMKEKGDIPEGYSVSREKKERFSLILESASTNQTSMYLCASRTNQPQHFGDGTRLSIL.

CDR3 in amino acids: CSVEGHRRDEQYF. The CDR3 region has the DNA TGCAGCGTTGAAGGGCACCGCCGGGACGAGCAGTACTTC. This chain uses TRBV29-1 with TRBJ2-7; D unresolved. The V gene lost 1 base and the J gene lost 5 bases, with 12 bases spanning the gap. The germline V gene encodes CDR1 SQVTM and CDR2 ANQGSEA. The CDR3 extends over 13 amino acids.

The table lists this clonotype with many counts. The genes are TRBV5-1 and TRBJ2-7, with D unclear. From germline, CDR1 is SGHRS and CDR2 YFSETQ. The CDR3 loop spans 13 amino acids. V was trimmed by 0 bases and J by 2 bases, leaving 6 bases between them. The CDR3 coding sequence is TGCGCCAGCAGCTTGGCTCAGACCTACGAGCAGTACTTC. This sequence encodes CASSLAQTYEQYF.

The chain recombines TRBV30 with TRBJ2-7, with TRBD1 as a possible D gene (5 bases). The V gene lost 2 bases and the J gene lost 2 bases, with 7 bases spanning the gap. The CDR3 extends over 12 amino acids. CDR1 GTSNPN and CDR2 SVGIG come from the germline V gene (reference sequence). CDR3 DNA: TGTGCCTGGAGTTCAGGGCCCTACGAGCAGTACTTC. Translated, it gives CAWSSGPYEQYF.

This clonotype has only a few counts. The chain joins TRBV6-1 to TRBJ2-3, with a possible D match to TRBD1 (6 bases). The CDR3 length is 16 residues. The germline V and J ends were trimmed by 2 bases and 0 bases, with 12 bases remaining between them. Germline V CDR1 and CDR2: MNHNS, SASEGT. The CDR3 region is CASSELFGQSTDTQYF. The CDR3 region has the DNA TGTGCCAGCAGTGAACTGTTTGGACAGAGCACAGATACGCAGTATTTT.

The chain recombines TRBV5-1 with TRBJ2-3, with a weak D call TRBD1 (6 bases). The germline V and J ends were trimmed by 3 bases and 0 bases, with 11 bases remaining between them. From germline, CDR1 is SGHRS and CDR2 YFSETQ. This CDR3 has 15 amino acids. CDR3 loop: CASSWAGTSTDTQYF. CDR3 sequence (DNA): TGCGCCAGCAGCTGGGCCGGGACAAGCACAGATACGCAGTATTTT.

This clonotype was observed a handful of times. V and J are TRBV20-1 and TRBJ2-1; 7 nucleotides match TRBD2. The CDR3 is 11 residues long. V lost 6 bases to trimming and J lost 6 bases; unmatched junction nucleotides: 2. The germline CDR1 and CDR2 sequences are DFQATT and SNEGSKA (reference sequence). The CDR3 region is CSARTSNEQFF. DNA for the CDR3: TGCAGTGCCAGGACTAGCAATGAGCAGTTCTTC.

A few counts support this clonotype. This chain links TRBV4-1 with TRBJ1-1; D is undetermined. The germline V gene encodes CDR1 MGHRA and CDR2 YSYEKL. V lost 0 bases to trimming and J lost 11 bases, with 13 bases between them. There are 13 residues in the CDR3. As DNA, the CDR3 is TGCGCCAGCAGCCAAGAGGGCGGACGGATGGCTTTCTTT. It specifies CASSQEGGRMAFF.

This clonotype has more than one count but fewer than ten. CDR3 sequence reads: CASSLPQGAHYGYTF. DNA for the CDR3: TGTGCCAGCAGCTTGCCTCAGGGGGCGCACTATGGCTACACCTTC. The V gene is TRBV5-4, the J gene TRBJ1-2, with TRBD1 matching 8 bases. V gave up 1 base and J gave up 3 bases; unmatched junction bases: 5. The CDR3 contains 15 residues. Germline assignment: CDR1 SGHNT and CDR2 YYREEE (reference sequence).

The J gene is TRBJ2-2, the V gene TRBV10-3; possible D gene TRBD1, 5 bases. Germline CDR1 is ENHRY and CDR2 is SYGVKD. V was trimmed by 3 bases and J by 3 bases, leaving 17 bases between them. This CDR3 contains 17 residues. The CDR3 DNA reads TGTGCCATCAGTGAAAGGGTGAGACAGACGCACACCGGGGAGCTGTTTTTT. Translation: CAISERVRQTHTGELFF.

The chain is built from TRBV5-1 and TRBJ2-5; possibly TRBD1 for D (5 bases). Germline CDR1 and CDR2: SGHRS and YFSETQ. The CDR3 spans 14 residues. Between the trimmed V and J ends, which lost 1 base and 4 bases, there was a span of 11 bases. The CDR3 nucleotides read TGCGCCAGCAGCTTGTTCAGGGCCGGAGAGACCCAGTACTTC. This gives the protein CASSLFRAGETQYF.

A few counts support this clonotype. The chain couples TRBV10-3 to TRBJ1-2; perhaps TRBD1 as D (5 bases). Trimming took 5 bases from V and 8 from J, leaving 15 bases between them. This CDR3 region has 13 residues. Germline-derived CDR1 and CDR2 are ENHRY and SYGVKD. CDR3 nucleotide sequence: TGTGCCATCAGTCCTGCCGGGACTCTAGGCTACACCTTC. Its translation is CAISPAGTLGYTF.

The chain has TRBV11-2 and TRBJ2-3; 13 bases line up with TRBD2. The germline gives CDR1 SGHAT, CDR2 FQNNGV. The CDR3 totals 17 residues. The trim removed 2 bases at V and 0 bases at J, leaving 2 bases unmatched. CDR3 region: CASSLKGLAGSTDTQYF. The DNA for the CDR3 is TGTGCCAGCAGCTTAAAGGGACTAGCGGGGAGCACAGATACGCAGTATTTT.